This TCR beta chain originates from a study of T cell changes during pregnancy in multiple sclerosis. Generated by immunoSEQ multiplex PCR, the TCRdb table keeps only in-frame clones and is missing some. The profile covers some 80,000 clones, with approximately 95% appearing a single time and 0.13% to 0.15% taken by the ten largest. The length of the CDR3 is 14 residues. Germline V lookup: CDR1 SEHNR, CDR2 FQNEAQ (reference sequence). V gave up 2 bases and J gave up 2 bases, with 8 bases separating them. Sequencing was performed on CD4+ T cells from peripheral blood mononuclear cells, taken after pregnancy. The V and J genes are TRBV7-9 and TRBJ2-3; D is unclear. The receptor was derived from a female donor with multiple sclerosis, enrolled in a pregnancy study. For the CDR3, the DNA is TGTGCCAGCAGCTTAACCCACTCCACAGATACGCAGTATTTT. It is translated as CASSLTHSTDTQYF. Full variable domain (remainder filled in from reference TRBV7-9 and TRBJ2-3): DTGVSQNPRHKITKRGQNVTFRCDPISEHNRLYWYRQTLGQGPEFLTYFQNEAQLEKSRLLSDRFSAERPKGSFSTLEIQRTEQGDSAMYLCASSLTHSTDTQYFGPGTRLTVL.